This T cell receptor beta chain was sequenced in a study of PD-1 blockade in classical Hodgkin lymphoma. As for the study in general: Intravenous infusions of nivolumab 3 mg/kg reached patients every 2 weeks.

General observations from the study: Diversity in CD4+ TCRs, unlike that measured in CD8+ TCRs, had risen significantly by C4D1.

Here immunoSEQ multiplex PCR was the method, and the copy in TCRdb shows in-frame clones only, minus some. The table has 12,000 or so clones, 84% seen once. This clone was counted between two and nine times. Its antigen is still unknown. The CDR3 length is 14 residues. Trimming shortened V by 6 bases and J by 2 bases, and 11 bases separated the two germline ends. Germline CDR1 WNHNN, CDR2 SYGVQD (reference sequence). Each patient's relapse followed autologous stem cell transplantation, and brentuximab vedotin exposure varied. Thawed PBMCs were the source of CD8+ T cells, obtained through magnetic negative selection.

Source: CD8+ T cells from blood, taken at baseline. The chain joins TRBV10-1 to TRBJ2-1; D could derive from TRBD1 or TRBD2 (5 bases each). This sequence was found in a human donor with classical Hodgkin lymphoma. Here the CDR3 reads CASSRDGTYNEQFF. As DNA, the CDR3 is TGCGCCAGCAGCCGGGACGGGACCTACAATGAGCAGTTCTTC.